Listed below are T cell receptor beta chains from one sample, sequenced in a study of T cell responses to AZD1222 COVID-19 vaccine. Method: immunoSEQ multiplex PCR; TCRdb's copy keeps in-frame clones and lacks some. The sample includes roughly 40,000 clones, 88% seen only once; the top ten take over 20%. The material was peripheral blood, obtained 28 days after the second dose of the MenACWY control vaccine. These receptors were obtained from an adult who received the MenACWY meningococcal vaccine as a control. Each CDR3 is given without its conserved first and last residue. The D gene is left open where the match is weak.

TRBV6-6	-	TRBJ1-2	ASSTGRYGYT
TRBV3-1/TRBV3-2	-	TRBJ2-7	ASSHRQRTYEQY
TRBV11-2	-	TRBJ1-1	ASSSAGSPPEAF
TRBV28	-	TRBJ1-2	ASSLRQSNYGYT
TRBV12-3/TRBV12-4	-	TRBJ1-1	ASSLLRSTEAF
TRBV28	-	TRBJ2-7	ASSLSAGWTGEQY
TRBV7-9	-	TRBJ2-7	ASSSGQTSYEQY
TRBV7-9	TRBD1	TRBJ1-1	ASSWTGGNTEAF
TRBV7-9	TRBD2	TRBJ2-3	ASSSRLAGRSTDTQY
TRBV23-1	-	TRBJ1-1	ASGTMDSGLVNTEAF
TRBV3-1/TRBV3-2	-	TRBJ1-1	ASSQRGGTEAF
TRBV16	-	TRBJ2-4	ASSQSTAGILAKNIQY
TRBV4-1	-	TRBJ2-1	AKPSVYNEQF
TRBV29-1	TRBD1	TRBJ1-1	SVNAGGSTEAF
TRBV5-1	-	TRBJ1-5	ASSPGLDQPQH
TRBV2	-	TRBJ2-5	ASSVYGKETQY
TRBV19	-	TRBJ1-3	ATGAGNTIY
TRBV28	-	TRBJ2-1	ASSPQGNPYNEQF
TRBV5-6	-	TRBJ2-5	ASSLVQRETQY
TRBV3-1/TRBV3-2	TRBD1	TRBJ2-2	ASSQPLDRGVGELF
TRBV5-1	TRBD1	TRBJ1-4	ASSLTGATNEKLF
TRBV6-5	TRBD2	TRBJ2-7	ASSLTSGSSYEQY
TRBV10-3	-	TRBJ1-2	AISGENRDGYT
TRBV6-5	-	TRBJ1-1	ASSYMGGGWAEAF
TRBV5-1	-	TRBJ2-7	ASSLEGYEQY
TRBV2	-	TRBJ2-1	ASREVRLGSYNEQF
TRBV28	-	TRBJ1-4	ASSADRNEKLF
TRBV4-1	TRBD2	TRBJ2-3	ASSPRPFRTSGVTDTQY